These 15 T cell receptor beta chains share one sample of origin, sequenced in a study of CD8 T cells in ankylosing spondylitis. Findings and limits, study-wide: Blood of patients with ankylosing spondylitis appeared to be characterized by a TCR beta motif of fewer than 10 highly homologous variants.

MiXCR, run by TCRdb on the 5' RACE reads, gives a single entry per CDR3 protein. The sample holds around 490,000 distinct CDR3 sequences; under 5.5% are singletons and the top ten take 3% to 4%. Their recognized antigens are unknown. Sequenced input: blood, either unsorted or a sorted T cell fraction (not recorded which). These TCRs come from a male donor with ankylosing spondylitis.

The chain carries TRBV24-1 and TRBJ2-1, with 13 bases aligning to TRBD2. The CDR3 runs to 16 residues. With V trimmed by 4 bases and J by 10 bases, 9 bases remained unmatched. Germline V CDR1 and CDR2: KGHDR, SFDVKD. CDR3 sequence: CATSDTGTSGTGEQFF. The CDR3 coding sequence is TGTGCCACCAGTGACACCGGGACTAGCGGGACGGGGGAGCAGTTCTTC.

This clonotype has a count of ten or more. This sequence joins TRBV11-1 and TRBJ2-3; D is undetermined. This CDR3 region has 19 residues. The V gene lost 5 bases and the J gene lost 6 bases, with 30 bases spanning the gap. Germline CDR1 and CDR2: SGHAT and FQDESV (reference sequence). The CDR3 here is CASSPRRAAGVRSRDTQYF. The CDR3 bases are TGTGCCAGCAGCCCCCGCCGGGCGGCTGGGGTGCGGTCTCGGGATACGCAGTATTTT.

This clonotype was observed many times. The V gene is TRBV29-1, the J gene TRBJ2-7, with D perhaps TRBD2 (5 bases). The V gene's germline CDR1 is SQVTM and CDR2 ANQGSEA. The V end was cut by 6 bases, the J end by 2 bases, with 11 bases between. The CDR3 covers 12 residues. The CDR3 nucleotides are TGCAGCGTAGGTAGCGCTACCTACGAGCAGTACTTC. This encodes CSVGSATYEQYF.

This clonotype was detected only a few times. The chain uses TRBV11-2 and TRBJ2-7; 14 bases agree with TRBD2. Germline V lookup: CDR1 SGHAT, CDR2 FQNNGV. Trimming took 4 bases from V and 2 from J; bases not matched to a gene: 10. The length of the CDR3 is 18 residues. The CDR3 nucleotides read TGTGCCAGCAGCTACTCCGGGACTAGCGGGAGCTTTACCTACGAGCAGTACTTC. Translated, it gives CASSYSGTSGSFTYEQYF. Using reference TRBV11-2 and TRBJ2-7 for the parts outside the CDR3, the full variable domain is EAGVAQSPRYKIIEKRQSVAFWCNPISGHATLYWYQQILGQGPKLLIQFQNNGVVDDSQLPKDRFSAERLKGVDSTLKIQPAKLEDSAVYLCASSYSGTSGSFTYEQYFGPGTRLTVT.

This clonotype has a count of ten or more. The rearrangement joins TRBV12-3 or TRBV12-4 to TRBJ2-5, with D possibly TRBD1 on 6 matching bases. The CDR3 sequence is 13 residues long. Trimming removed 6 bases from V and 2 bases from J, with 10 bases in between. The CDR3 region has the DNA TGTGCCAGCAGCAGGGACAAGCAAGAGACCCAGTACTTC. This sequence encodes CASSRDKQETQYF.

This clonotype was seen a few times. This chain uses TRBV20-1 with TRBJ1-5; 9 bases align to TRBD1. CDR3 size: 15 residues. With V trimmed by 6 bases and J by 0 bases, 6 bases remained unmatched. CDR1 is DFQATT and CDR2 is SNEGSKA in the germline V gene (reference sequence). The CDR3 DNA reads as TGCAGTGCAAAAAGGACAGGGGATAGCAATCAGCCCCAGCATTTT. The encoded protein is CSAKRTGDSNQPQHF.

This clonotype occurred many times. The rearrangement joins TRBV5-1 to TRBJ2-1; 7 bases are a match to TRBD1. This CDR3 has 19 amino acids. V shed 2 bases, J shed 0 bases, and the junction held 14 bases outside the gene matches. Germline-derived CDR1 and CDR2 are SGHRS and YFSETQ. The CDR3 reads CASSFVLLVGDSSYNEQFF. CDR3 sequence (DNA): TGCGCCAGCAGCTTTGTTCTCCTTGTCGGGGACAGCTCCTACAATGAGCAGTTCTTC.

The sample holds many counts of this clonotype. The J gene is TRBJ1-1, the V gene TRBV12-3 or TRBV12-4, with 9 bases lining up with TRBD1. The CDR3 consists of 14 residues. J gave up 3 bases and V 5 bases, and 4 bases lay outside the gene matches. Written as DNA, the CDR3 is TGTGCCAGCAGTAAGGGGGACAGGGACACTGAAGCTTTCTTT. Its protein is CASSKGDRDTEAFF.

This clonotype was counted many times. The DNA of the CDR3 is TGTGCCAGCAGTGTTGGGACAGCCTACGAGCAGTACTTC. Its translation: CASSVGTAYEQYF. The rearrangement uses TRBV25-1 and TRBJ2-7; 7 nucleotides match TRBD1. Germline trimming cut 4 bases from V and 2 bases from J; bases unmatched to any gene: 2. Germline CDR1 MGHDK, CDR2 SYGVNS. The length of the CDR3 is 13 residues.

The sample holds many counts of this clonotype. CDR3 nucleotide sequence: TGTGCCAGCAGTTTAATACGACTAGCGGGGCCCTACAATGAGCAGTTCTTC. Its translation is CASSLIRLAGPYNEQFF. The J gene is TRBJ2-1, the V gene TRBV27; 11 bases map to TRBD2. CDR1 is MNHEY, CDR2 SMNVEV, per germline (reference sequence). The ends lost 2 bases at V and 2 bases at J; junction bases unmatched: 5. The CDR3 contains 17 residues.

This clonotype was counted ten times or more. The chain combines TRBV12-3 or TRBV12-4 with TRBJ2-1, with TRBD1 as a possible D gene (6 bases). This CDR3 is 13 amino acids long. The V end lost 1 base, the J end lost 14 bases, and 15 bases lay between the germline ends. DNA of the CDR3: TGTGCCAGCAGTTTAGGTCAGGGATACAGGGAGTTCTTC. It is translated as CASSLGQGYREFF.

This clonotype was detected only a few times. The chain has TRBV15 and TRBJ1-1; tentatively, D is TRBD1 (5 bases). Trimming took 1 base from V and 1 from J, leaving 7 bases between them. The V gene's germline CDR1 is LNHNV and CDR2 YYDKDF (reference sequence). The CDR3 extends over 14 amino acids. CDR3 DNA: TGTGCCACCAGCAGAGGGGACGGGAACACTGAAGCTTTCTTT. Protein: CATSRGDGNTEAFF.

This clonotype appeared many times. J is TRBJ2-5 and V is TRBV5-1; D is unresolved. Germline V gene data show CDR1 as SGHRS and CDR2 as YFSETQ. The CDR3 totals 14 residues. Trimming took 2 bases from V and 1 from J, leaving 9 bases between them. Here the CDR3 reads CASSLGRTQETQYF. The CDR3 DNA is TGCGCCAGCAGCTTAGGGCGGACCCAAGAGACCCAGTACTTC.

This clonotype appeared many times. The rearrangement joins TRBV7-9 to TRBJ1-1; D possibly corresponds to TRBD1 (5 bases). CDR3 length: 13 amino acids. The germline gives CDR1 SEHNR, CDR2 FQNEAQ (reference sequence). V lost 3 bases, J lost 6 bases, and 11 bases lay in between. The DNA of the CDR3 is TGTGCCAGCAGCTTCCCCTGGACATCTGAAGCTTTCTTT. Protein product: CASSFPWTSEAFF.

The V and J genes are TRBV4-3 and TRBJ2-4, with D possibly called TRBD1 or TRBD2 (5 bases each). Trimming cost V 1 base and J 0 bases, with 13 bases left between them. The CDR3 covers 17 residues. Per germline, CDR1 LGHNA and CDR2 YSLEER. CDR3 in amino acids: CASSQGTRGQAKNIQYF. The CDR3 bases are TGCGCCAGCAGCCAAGGCACTAGGGGTCAAGCCAAAAACATTCAGTACTTC.